The 23 T cell receptor beta chains reported below all come from one sample, sequenced in a study of control samples from healthy donors and cancer patients. Sequencing used immunoSEQ multiplex PCR; TCRdb keeps in-frame clones, though not all of them. The sample holds 60,000 to 95,000 clones; 84% are singletons and the top ten take more than 13%. The sequencing input was blood. Source of these receptors: a man between 50 and 59 years old in good health.

CDR3 in amino acids: CASSLGQGPPTDTQYF. In nucleotides, the CDR3 is TGCGCCAGCAGCTTGGGACAGGGGCCTCCCACAGATACGCAGTATTTT. The genes are TRBV5-1 and TRBJ2-3; 8 bases are a match to TRBD1. J was trimmed by 2 bases and V by 0 bases; bases with no gene match: 5. CDR3 size: 16 residues. Germline V gene sequence: CDR1 SGHRS, CDR2 YFSETQ.

The chain recombines TRBV6-5 with TRBJ1-1; D is perhaps TRBD1 (5 bases). V was trimmed by 6 bases and J by 1 base, leaving 12 bases between them. Germline-derived CDR1 and CDR2 are MNHEY and SVGAGI. This CDR3 has 14 amino acids. CDR3 amino acids: CASRPQGGNTEAFF. The CDR3 DNA follows: TGTGCCAGCAGACCTCAGGGCGGGAACACTGAAGCTTTCTTT.

The chain recombines TRBV27 with TRBJ2-1; 14 positions match TRBD2. V shed 5 bases and J 9 bases; nucleotides not matched to a gene: 6. Germline assignment: CDR1 MNHEY and CDR2 SMNVEV (reference sequence). The CDR3 covers 15 residues. The CDR3 nucleotides read TGTGCCAGCAGTCGGACTAGCGGGAGGCATGGTGAGCAGTTCTTC. Translation gives CASSRTSGRHGEQFF.

This rearrangement joins TRBV7-6 to TRBJ2-7; D is unresolved. The ends were cut back, 2 bases at V and 0 bases at J, with 5 bases in the middle. The CDR3 length is 13 residues. The germline V gene encodes CDR1 SGHVS and CDR2 FNYEAQ. CDR3 amino acids: CASSLMDSYEQYF. The CDR3 DNA is TGTGCCAGCAGCTTAATGGACTCCTACGAGCAGTACTTC.

The V call is TRBV14, the J call TRBJ2-7, with unresolved D. The CDR3 spans 13 residues. Germline CDR1 and CDR2: SGHDN and FVKESK. V was shortened by 4 bases and J by 4 bases, with 11 bases between the two germline ends. The CDR3 nucleotides are TGTGCCAGCAGCCGACGGGCCCGTTACGAGCAGTACTTC. Its protein is CASSRRARYEQYF.

The chain recombines TRBV7-2 with TRBJ2-2, with D possibly TRBD2 on 5 matching bases. This CDR3 has 14 residues. CDR1 and CDR2 from the germline V gene are SGHTA and FQGNSA. V was trimmed by 5 bases and J by 4 bases, leaving 11 bases between them. The CDR3 here is CASSRKLGTGELFF. The CDR3, as DNA: TGTGCCAGCAGCCGGAAACTAGGCACCGGGGAGCTGTTTTTT. Filled out from reference TRBV7-2 and TRBJ2-2, the complete variable domain reads GAGVSQSPSNKVTEKGKDVELRCDPISGHTALYWYRQSLGQGLEFLIYFQGNSAPDKSGLPSDRFSAERTGGSVSTLTIQRTQQEDSAVYLCASSRKLGTGELFFGEGSRLTVL.

This clone was observed a single time. The CDR3 reads CASSDGDEQFF. The CDR3 bases are TGCGCCAGCAGTGATGGGGATGAGCAGTTCTTC. The chain couples TRBV10-2 to TRBJ2-1; D gene unclear. Trimming removed 3 bases at V and 8 bases at J, with 5 bases between. Looked up from germline, CDR1 is WSHSY and CDR2 is SAAADI. The CDR3 runs to 11 residues.

The chain couples TRBV27 to TRBJ1-2; D gene unclear. The germline V gene has CDR1 MNHEY and CDR2 SMNVEV (reference sequence). The V gene lost 4 bases and the J gene lost 0 bases, with 12 bases spanning the gap. The CDR3 sequence is 15 residues long. The CDR3 protein is CASSSPTASNYGYTF. The CDR3 region has the DNA TGTGCCAGCAGTTCCCCCACGGCATCTAACTATGGCTACACCTTC.

This chain connects TRBV3-1 (or the pseudogene TRBV3-2) to TRBJ1-6, with unresolved D. This CDR3 region has 14 residues. V was clipped by 3 bases and J by 4 bases, with 7 bases between them. Germline values: CDR1 LGHDT, CDR2 YNNKEL (reference sequence). The CDR3 loop is CASSHTGYNSPLHF. The DNA for the CDR3 is TGTGCCAGCAGCCACACGGGGTATAATTCACCCCTCCACTTT.

The chain joins TRBV18 to TRBJ2-1; D is unclear. The CDR3 has 13 amino acids. Trimming removed 6 bases from V and 5 bases from J, with 11 bases in between. The germline CDR1 and CDR2 sequences are KGHSH and LQKENI. The CDR3 loop reads CASSLGRNNEQFF. Written as DNA, the CDR3 is TGTGCCAGCTCTCTCGGACGGAACAATGAGCAGTTCTTC.

This chain uses TRBV9 with TRBJ2-7; D unclear. Trimming took off 0 bases at V and 2 bases at J, with 9 bases between the two ends. The CDR3 runs to 14 residues. CDR1 and CDR2 from the germline V gene are SGDLS and YYNGEE. The CDR3 reads CASSVGNSAYEQYF. As DNA, the CDR3 is TGTGCCAGCAGCGTAGGAAACAGCGCCTACGAGCAGTACTTC. Full variable domain (remainder filled in from reference TRBV9 and TRBJ2-7): DSGVTQTPKHLITATGQRVTLRCSPRSGDLSVYWYQQSLDQGLQFLIQYYNGEERAKGNILERFSAQQFPDLHSELNLSSLELGDSALYFCASSVGNSAYEQYFGPGTRLTVT.

The J gene is TRBJ1-5, the V gene TRBV6-1; no clear D gene. Per germline, CDR1 MNHNS and CDR2 SASEGT. This CDR3 contains 16 residues. Deletions cut 1 base from V and 2 bases from J, with 12 bases between. The CDR3 DNA follows: TGTGCCAGCAGTGAAGTTTTCTCCGACCGCAATCAGCCCCAGCATTTT. This codes for CASSEVFSDRNQPQHF.

The rearrangement links TRBV5-1 to TRBJ2-1; 9 bases are a match to TRBD1. There are 15 residues in the CDR3. Germline V CDR1 and CDR2: SGHRS, YFSETQ. With 1 base clipped from V and 6 bases from J, the junction kept 5 bases outside the gene matches. CDR3 nucleotide sequence: TGCGCCAGCAGCTTGCAGGGGACAGGGAGCAATGAGCAGTTCTTC. Protein sequence: CASSLQGTGSNEQFF.

The genes are TRBV5-6 and TRBJ2-5; possible D gene TRBD2, 6 bases. CDR1 is SGHDT, CDR2 YYEEEE, per germline. The CDR3 runs 15 residues. V was pared by 5 bases and J by 2 bases, with 16 bases between. CDR3 region: CASRQLLASQETQYF. In DNA form, the CDR3 reads TGTGCCAGCAGGCAACTTCTAGCGTCTCAAGAGACCCAGTACTTC. Full variable domain (outside the CDR3, taken from reference TRBV5-6 and TRBJ2-5): DAGVTQSPTHLIKTRGQQVTLRCSPKSGHDTVSWYQQALGQGPQFIFQYYEEEERQRGNFPDRFSGHQFPNYSSELNVNALLLGDSALYLCASRQLLASQETQYFGPGTRLLVL.

V gene TRBV2 combines with J gene TRBJ1-2, with TRBD1 identical over 7 bases. CDR1 and CDR2 (germline): SNHLY, FYNNEI. V gave up 11 bases and J gave up 3 bases; unmatched junction bases: 12. The length of the CDR3 is 14 residues. The CDR3: CARQGGPDDYGYTF. The CDR3 DNA reads as TGTGCCCGACAGGGAGGACCCGATGACTATGGCTACACCTTC.

The genes are TRBV11-3 and TRBJ2-7, with D unresolved. In germline, CDR1 is SGHNT, CDR2 YENEEA. CDR3 length: 11 amino acids. Trimming left V 1 base short and J 2 bases short, with 0 bases between. The CDR3 coding sequence is TGTGCCAGCAGCTTAGCCTACGAGCAGTACTTC. Translated, it gives CASSLAYEQYF.

This clone has just a few counts. V gene TRBV11-2 combines with J gene TRBJ2-7, with no clear D. From germline, CDR1 is SGHAT and CDR2 FQNNGV. This CDR3 spans 13 amino acids. The ends were cut back, 1 base at V and 2 bases at J, with 6 bases in the middle. The chain's CDR3 is CASSLGATYEQYF. In DNA, the CDR3 is TGTGCCAGCAGCTTAGGTGCCACCTACGAGCAGTACTTC.

The V and J genes are TRBV24-1 and TRBJ2-7; D might be TRBD1 (5 bases). Trimming cost V 3 bases and J 5 bases, with 10 bases left between them. From germline, CDR1 is KGHDR and CDR2 SFDVKD. This CDR3 region has 13 residues. CDR3 loop: CATSDPGFHEQYF. CDR3 bases: TGTGCCACCAGTGATCCAGGGTTCCACGAGCAGTACTTC.

V and J are TRBV27 and TRBJ2-3; 8 bases line up with TRBD1. The CDR3 length is 15 residues. CDR1 and CDR2 (germline): MNHEY, SMNVEV (reference sequence). The V gene end was trimmed by 6 bases and the J gene end by 3 bases; junction bases not matched to a gene: 8. The CDR3 reads CASRLDRGRTDTQYF. CDR3 nucleotide sequence: TGTGCCAGCAGACTAGACAGGGGAAGGACAGATACGCAGTATTTT.

This clone has just one count. This rearrangement joins TRBV2 to TRBJ2-5, with D maybe TRBD2 (5 bases). V gave up 1 base and J gave up 5 bases, with 11 bases separating them. The CDR3 contains 14 residues. The germline V gene encodes CDR1 SNHLY and CDR2 FYNNEI. The CDR3 region has the DNA TGTGCCAGCAGTGAAGGTTCTAGCAGGGAGACCCAGTACTTC. Its protein product is CASSEGSSRETQYF.

A remark on this clone: At one end, the junction sequence differs from germline, possibly due to a read error. This chain connects TRBV5-6 to TRBJ1-3; a possible D gene is TRBD1 (5 bases). The CDR3 totals 12 residues. CDR1 SGHDT and CDR2 YYEEEE come from the germline V gene. As DNA, the CDR3 is TGTGCCAGCAGCTTCCAGGGAAACACTATATATTTT. It is translated as CASSFQGNTIYF. The complete variable domain, with remaining parts taken from reference TRBV5-6 and TRBJ1-3, reads DAGVTQSPTHLIKTRGQQVTLRCSPKSGHDTVSWYQQALGQGPQFIFQYYEEEERQRGNFPDRFSGHQFPNYSSELNVNALLLGDSALYLCASSFQGNTIYFGEGSWLTVV.

The rearrangement links TRBV7-8 to TRBJ2-3; 7 bases align to TRBD2. The CDR3 is made up of 15 amino acids. V shed 7 bases, J shed 5 bases, and the junction held 12 bases outside the gene matches. Germline CDR1 is SGHVS and CDR2 is FQNEAQ. CDR3 loop: CASISSWREKDTQYF. The CDR3 DNA follows: TGTGCCAGCATCTCCTCCTGGCGGGAGAAAGATACGCAGTATTTT.

This sequence joins TRBV6-6 and TRBJ2-3; D not certain. V was shortened by 6 bases and J by 6 bases, with 10 bases between the two germline ends. The CDR3 runs 12 residues. Looked up from germline, CDR1 is MNHNY and CDR2 is SVGAGI (reference sequence). The CDR3 spells CASSGYEDTQYF. The CDR3 DNA is TGTGCCAGCAGCGGGTACGAGGATACGCAGTATTTT.